Listed below are T cell receptor beta chains from one sample, sequenced in a study of immune evolution from preneoplasia to lung adenocarcinoma. The table came from immunoSEQ multiplex PCR; TCRdb's copy has only in-frame clones and leaves some out. This sample has 3,500 to 4,500 clones, with around 90% found just once. The sample comprised FFPE minimally invasive lung adenocarcinoma tissue. The receptors here all came from a donor older than 65 with lung adenocarcinoma. CDR3s include the opening cysteine and the closing phenylalanine or tryptophan. Fields, in order: clone size, V gene, D gene, J gene, CDR3 DNA, CDR3 protein. A D gene is named only where the DNA matches it firmly. A clone size is listed for some rows: how often the clone was seen (once, few, many), or a class if it is expanded.

abundance: NA; v_gene: TRBV30; d_gene: TRBD1; j_gene: TRBJ1-2; CDR3nt: TGTGCCTGGAGTAAACAGGGGGCCAGGGGCTACACCTTC; CDR3aa: CAWSKQGARGYTF
abundance: NA; v_gene: TRBV7-9; d_gene: NA; j_gene: TRBJ1-1; CDR3nt: TGTGCCAGCAGAGCCGGAAACAGCTTGAACACTGAAGCTTTCTTT; CDR3aa: CASRAGNSLNTEAFF
abundance: NA; v_gene: TRBV5-1; d_gene: TRBD2; j_gene: TRBJ2-1; CDR3nt: TGCGCCAGCAGCCCCTTAGCGGGATCGGAGCAGTTCTTC; CDR3aa: CASSPLAGSEQFF
abundance: few; v_gene: TRBV19; d_gene: TRBD2; j_gene: TRBJ2-7; CDR3nt: TGTGCCAGCAGTCCCTGGGGGAGACTAGCGGAGTACGAGCAGTACTTC; CDR3aa: CASSPWGRLAEYEQYF
abundance: NA; v_gene: TRBV7-3; d_gene: NA; j_gene: TRBJ2-2; CDR3nt: TGTGCCAGCTCGAGGGGTGGAGGAAACACCGGGGAGCTGTTTTTT; CDR3aa: CASSRGGGNTGELFF
abundance: NA; v_gene: TRBV5-1; d_gene: NA; j_gene: TRBJ1-1; CDR3nt: TGCGCCAGCAGCTCCAACCTGAGGGGCCCGAACACTGAAGCTTTCTTT; CDR3aa: CASSSNLRGPNTEAFF
abundance: NA; v_gene: TRBV11-2; d_gene: NA; j_gene: TRBJ2-5; CDR3nt: TGTGCCAGCAGCTTTCTTCGAGGAGAGACCCAGTACTTC; CDR3aa: CASSFLRGETQYF
abundance: once; v_gene: TRBV7-2; d_gene: NA; j_gene: TRBJ1-2; CDR3nt: TGTGCCAGCAGCGTCGTAAATGGCTACACCTTC; CDR3aa: CASSVVNGYTF
abundance: NA; v_gene: TRBV27; d_gene: TRBD1; j_gene: TRBJ2-1; CDR3nt: TGTGCCAGCAGTCTATCGCCCCGGGGACAGGGGTCCATACCGATCCTTACTCAGTACAATGAGCAGTTCTTC; CDR3aa: CASSLSPRGQGSIPILTQYNEQFF
abundance: NA; v_gene: TRBV7-9; d_gene: TRBD2; j_gene: TRBJ2-7; CDR3nt: TGTGCCAGCAGCTTCGCTAGCGGAAGGGGATACGAGCAGTACTTC; CDR3aa: CASSFASGRGYEQYF
abundance: few; v_gene: TRBV18; d_gene: TRBD2; j_gene: TRBJ2-3; CDR3nt: TGTGCCAGCTCACCTGCGACTAGCGGTGACACAGATACGCAGTATTTT; CDR3aa: CASSPATSGDTDTQYF
abundance: NA; v_gene: TRBV11-2; d_gene: NA; j_gene: TRBJ1-1; CDR3nt: TGTGCCAGCAGCTTAGAATCGGGGGAAACTGAAGCTTTCTTT; CDR3aa: CASSLESGETEAFF
abundance: NA; v_gene: TRBV5-6; d_gene: TRBD1; j_gene: TRBJ1-2; CDR3nt: TGTGCCAGCAGCCGCGGGACAGGGTCTGGCTACACCTTC; CDR3aa: CASSRGTGSGYTF
abundance: NA; v_gene: TRBV6-1; d_gene: NA; j_gene: TRBJ1-2; CDR3nt: TGTGCCAGCAGTGAAGGACAGGCGGTAGACTATGGCTACACCTTC; CDR3aa: CASSEGQAVDYGYTF
abundance: NA; v_gene: TRBV28; d_gene: NA; j_gene: TRBJ2-7; CDR3nt: TGTGCCAGCAGTGATCGAGGCCCCGGGCGGGAGCAGTACTTC; CDR3aa: CASSDRGPGREQYF
abundance: NA; v_gene: TRBV28; d_gene: TRBD1; j_gene: TRBJ1-1; CDR3nt: TGTGCCAGCAGGCGGGCTGGACAGGCACACACTGAAGCTTTCTTT; CDR3aa: CASRRAGQAHTEAFF
abundance: NA; v_gene: TRBV4-1; d_gene: TRBD1; j_gene: TRBJ2-7; CDR3nt: TGCGCCAGCAGGGACAGGTTGGGAGCCTCCTACGAGCAGTACTTC; CDR3aa: CASRDRLGASYEQYF
abundance: once; v_gene: TRBV5-1; d_gene: NA; j_gene: TRBJ2-7; CDR3nt: TGCGCCAGCAGCTTGGATGGGACCCCACTCTACGAGCAGTACTTC; CDR3aa: CASSLDGTPLYEQYF
abundance: NA; v_gene: TRBV5-1; d_gene: NA; j_gene: TRBJ2-6; CDR3nt: TGCGCCAGCACCCCAACAGCTGGGGCCAACGTCCTGACTTTC; CDR3aa: CASTPTAGANVLTF
abundance: NA; v_gene: TRBV5-4; d_gene: NA; j_gene: TRBJ2-7; CDR3nt: TGTGCCAGCAGCTTGGTTGGCGGGGGCCGGAGGGAGCAGTACTTC; CDR3aa: CASSLVGGGRREQYF
abundance: NA; v_gene: TRBV7-2; d_gene: NA; j_gene: TRBJ1-5; CDR3nt: TGTGCCAGCAGCCCTAGTGGGGACATGCCCCAGCATTTT; CDR3aa: CASSPSGDMPQHF
abundance: NA; v_gene: TRBV6-6; d_gene: NA; j_gene: TRBJ2-3; CDR3nt: TGTGCCAGCCAAAGACCGGACAGTCCAGATACGCAGTATTTT; CDR3aa: CASQRPDSPDTQYF
abundance: NA; v_gene: TRBV19; d_gene: TRBD1; j_gene: TRBJ1-5; CDR3nt: TGTGCCAGTAAAGCAGGGGGAGTGCGCAATCAGCCCCAGCATTTT; CDR3aa: CASKAGGVRNQPQHF
abundance: NA; v_gene: TRBV30; d_gene: TRBD2; j_gene: TRBJ2-3; CDR3nt: TGTGCCTGGAGTGGAATCCCTAGCGGGAGGTCGTCCTACTACACAGATACGCAGTATTTT; CDR3aa: CAWSGIPSGRSSYYTDTQYF
abundance: NA; v_gene: TRBV5-1; d_gene: NA; j_gene: TRBJ1-1; CDR3nt: TGCGCCAGCAGCCTCCTTTGGGAGCCGAACACTGAAGCTTTCTTT; CDR3aa: CASSLLWEPNTEAFF
abundance: once; v_gene: TRBV19; d_gene: NA; j_gene: TRBJ2-7; CDR3nt: TGTGCCAGTAGTATAAAGACCGACTACGAGCAGTACTTC; CDR3aa: CASSIKTDYEQYF